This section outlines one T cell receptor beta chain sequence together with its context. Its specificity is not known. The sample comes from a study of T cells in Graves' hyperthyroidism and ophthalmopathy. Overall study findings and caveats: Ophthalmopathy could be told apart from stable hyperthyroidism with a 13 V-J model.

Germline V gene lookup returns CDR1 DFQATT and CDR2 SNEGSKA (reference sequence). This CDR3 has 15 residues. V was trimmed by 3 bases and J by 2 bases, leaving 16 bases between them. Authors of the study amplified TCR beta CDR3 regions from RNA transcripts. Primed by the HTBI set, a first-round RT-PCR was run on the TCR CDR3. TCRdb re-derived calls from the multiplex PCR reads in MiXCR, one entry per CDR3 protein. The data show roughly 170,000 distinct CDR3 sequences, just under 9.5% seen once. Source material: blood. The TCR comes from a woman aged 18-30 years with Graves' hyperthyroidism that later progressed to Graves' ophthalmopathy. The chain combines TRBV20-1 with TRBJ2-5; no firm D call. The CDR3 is CSASGPLRVQETQYF. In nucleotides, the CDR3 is TGCAGTGCTAGCGGTCCCTTACGAGTACAAGAGACCCAGTACTTC.